Shown below are 14 T cell receptor beta chains from a single sample sequenced in a study of blood T cells in healthy people across ages. The authors ran a second PCR of 7 to 11 cycles using a sample-barcoded 5' primer and a J-beta primer mix. TCRdb re-analysed the 5' RACE reads in MiXCR, keeping a single row per CDR3 protein. This table holds about 1,800,000 distinct CDR3 sequences, 28% found once. The sequenced material came from blood. Receptors originate from a woman aged 25 to 45 in good health.

The chain combines TRBV20-1 with TRBJ2-2; TRBD1 matches 7 bases. CDR3 length: 14 residues. The germline V gene has CDR1 DFQATT and CDR2 SNEGSKA (reference sequence). Trimming removed 6 bases from V and 2 bases from J; junction bases left unmatched: 6. The CDR3 DNA follows: TGCAGTGCGAGGGACAGACTAAACACCGGGGAGCTGTTTTTT. It codes for CSARDRLNTGELFF.

A remark on this clonotype: A read error may be the cause here, since a much bigger clone is one base away. The chain carries TRBV7-7 and TRBJ1-5, with a possible D match to TRBD1 (6 bases). This CDR3 has 13 residues. CDR1 is SSHAT, CDR2 FNYEAQ, per germline (reference sequence). The CDR3 reads CASSQGGGQPRHF. The CDR3 nucleotides read TGTGCCAGCTCACAGGGAGGCGGTCAGCCCCGGCATTTT. The full variable domain, with the rest looked up from reference TRBV7-7 and TRBJ1-5, is GAGVSQSPRYKVTKRGQDVTLRCDPISSHATLYWYQQALGQGPEFLTYFNYEAQPDKSGLPSDRFSAERPEGSISTLTIQRTEQRDSAMYRCASSQGGGQPRHFGDGTRLSIL.

The table lists this clonotype with a few counts. This rearrangement joins TRBV14 to TRBJ2-3; 7 nucleotides agree with TRBD2. Trimming at V came to 5 bases and at J to 0 bases, leaving 8 bases not matched to a gene. CDR3 length equals 16 residues. Germline loops: CDR1 SGHDN, CDR2 FVKESK. CDR3 sequence (DNA): TGTGCCAGCAGCGGGCATCGAGCGGGGAGCACAGATACGCAGTATTTT. Its translation: CASSGHRAGSTDTQYF.

The chain joins TRBV5-1 to TRBJ2-4, with TRBD2 identical over 12 bases. Germline CDR1 reads SGHRS; CDR2 reads YFSETQ. The CDR3 spans 14 residues. V lost 1 base, J lost 13 bases, and 6 bases stayed unmatched. As DNA, the CDR3 is TGCGCCAGCAGCTTGCGACTAGCGGGAGAGGAGCAGTACTTC. Residues: CASSLRLAGEEQYF.

This clonotype was counted many times. The chain couples TRBV7-2 to TRBJ2-1, with D unclear. The CDR3 is 14 amino acids. The germline V and J ends were trimmed by 5 bases and 6 bases, with 14 bases remaining between them. Germline V gene sequence: CDR1 SGHTA, CDR2 FQGNSA. Written as DNA, the CDR3 is TGTGCCAGCAGCCCGATGGGGTCTAGCAATGAGCAGTTCTTC. This sequence encodes CASSPMGSSNEQFF.

The table lists this clonotype with a count of one. The V gene is TRBV5-1, the J gene TRBJ2-3, with D tentatively TRBD2 (5 bases). There are 15 residues in the CDR3. CDR1 and CDR2 (germline): SGHRS, YFSETQ. Trimming left V 4 bases short and J 2 bases short, with 14 bases between. The CDR3 DNA is TGCGCCAGCAGCGCCACTAGTTCCCCCACAGATACGCAGTATTTT. Translated: CASSATSSPTDTQYF.

This clonotype was seen a few times. This chain uses TRBV15 with TRBJ1-2, with 11 bases fitting TRBD1. The germline V gene has CDR1 LNHNV and CDR2 YYDKDF (reference sequence). There are 14 residues in the CDR3. V lost 3 bases and J lost 4; bases outside the gene matches: 1. CDR3 sequence (DNA): TGTGCCACCAGCAGCGGGACAGGGGGCTATGGCTACACCTTC. It encodes CATSSGTGGYGYTF.

This clonotype was found many times. V usage is TRBV6-4 and J usage is TRBJ2-1, with 13 nucleotides matching TRBD2. This CDR3 has 14 residues. The germline V gene has CDR1 MRHNA and CDR2 SNTAGT. The V gene end was trimmed by 6 bases and the J gene end by 8 bases; junction bases not matched to a gene: 4. The CDR3 spells CASSSGLAGDEQFF. The CDR3 nucleotides are TGTGCCAGCAGCTCCGGACTAGCGGGGGATGAGCAGTTCTTC.

The gene calls are TRBV30 and TRBJ2-4; TRBD2 aligns across 10 bases. The J call is in doubt because the DNA end fits TRBJ2-7 better. Germline CDR1 and CDR2: GTSNPN and SVGIG (reference sequence). The CDR3 has 15 amino acids. This CDR3 reads CAWTWGLARGYEQYF. The CDR3 DNA reads as TGTGCCTGGACCTGGGGACTAGCGCGAGGATACGAGCAGTACTTC.

The chain has TRBV3-1 and TRBJ1-1, with 7 bases that match TRBD1. CDR1 and CDR2 (germline): LGHDT, YNNKEL (reference sequence). The CDR3 covers 16 residues. Trimming at V came to 4 bases and at J to 0 bases, leaving 8 bases not matched to a gene. CDR3 sequence: CASSPGQARLNTEAFF. For the CDR3, the DNA is TGTGCCAGCAGCCCTGGACAGGCGCGGCTGAACACTGAAGCTTTCTTT.

The chain recombines TRBV7-9 with TRBJ2-5, with 7 bases matching TRBD2. Matching the DNA end better, TRBJ2-1 makes the J call doubtful. CDR3 length equals 12 residues. Per germline, CDR1 SEHNR and CDR2 FQNEAQ (reference sequence). CDR3 in amino acids: CASSITAGTQFF. The CDR3, as DNA: TGTGCCAGTAGCATAACAGCGGGAACCCAGTTCTTC.

This clonotype was seen more than once but under ten times. The rearrangement joins TRBV7-9 to TRBJ1-1, with a weak D call TRBD1 (5 bases). V was trimmed by 0 bases and J by 1 base, leaving 6 bases between them. CDR1 SEHNR and CDR2 FQNEAQ come from the germline V gene (reference sequence). The CDR3 totals 14 residues. CDR3 DNA: TGTGCCAGCAGCTTAGCACAGGAGAACACTGAAGCTTTCTTT. Its protein product is CASSLAQENTEAFF.

This chain links TRBV15 with TRBJ2-7; 8 nucleotides align to TRBD2. With 5 bases clipped from V and 3 bases from J, the junction kept 6 bases outside the gene matches. This CDR3 comprises 14 residues. Germline V gives CDR1 LNHNV, CDR2 YYDKDF (reference sequence). Here the CDR3 reads CATSLAGGHYEQYF. The CDR3 DNA reads TGTGCCACCAGCTTGGCGGGAGGTCACTACGAGCAGTACTTC.

The table lists this clonotype with many counts. The CDR3 coding sequence is TGTGCCAGCAGCTTCTCACCGGACAGGGGAAGAGAGACCCAGTACTTC. It specifies CASSFSPDRGRETQYF. The chain links TRBV7-9 to TRBJ2-5; TRBD1 matches 9 bases. With V trimmed by 3 bases and J by 4 bases, 9 bases remained unmatched. Germline V gene lookup returns CDR1 SEHNR and CDR2 FQNEAQ (reference sequence). CDR3 size: 16 residues.